This T cell receptor beta chain was documented in a study of shared clonotypes between healthy human individuals. General observations from the study: Sampling used blood alone; tissue repertoires probably differ. Larger richness was generally estimated for naive than memory subsets. A few donors had 5% to 6.5% of their naive CD4 clonotypes in common.

CDR3 length: 16 residues. Trimming removed 6 bases at V and 1 base at J, with 17 bases between. Germline V gives CDR1 MNHEY, CDR2 SMNVEV (reference sequence). As for this clone: What it binds is not known.

Libraries were prepared by immunoSEQ multiplex PCR; TCRdb keeps only in-frame clonotypes and omits some of them. The sample shows 950,000 to 1,200,000 clones, roughly 80% of them seen only once. The sample comprised memory CD4+ T cells from PBMCs. Subset described: CD45RA-negative fraction. The chain combines TRBV27 with TRBJ2-3; D is perhaps TRBD2 (6 bases). This sequence originates from a man younger than 35 in good health. Some clones in this sample may be carry-over from other donors' samples. The DNA of the CDR3 is TGTGCCAGCAGCCGAATTCGGGGGAGCCGCACAGATACGCAGTATTTT. It specifies CASSRIRGSRTDTQYF.